The count of the clone carrying this T cell receptor beta chain is one. Its antigen is still unknown. The record originates from a study of cytomegalovirus exposure and HLA in healthy donors. Overall study findings and caveats: Later on, an analysis tied approximately 17,000 TCR beta sequences to HLA alleles at 0.05 false discovery rate. An analysis done earlier found most TCR beta V segments productive about 87% or about 30% of the time.

With 60 Vbeta and 13 Jbeta primers, the PCR was carried out. The protocol was immunoSEQ multiplex PCR, while the TCRdb copy is restricted to in-frame clones and leaves out a portion. The sample shows 70,000 to 100,000 clones, 70% to 80% of them seen only once. CDR1 and CDR2 (germline): SNHLY, FYNNEI. CDR3 size: 15 residues. Deletions cut 1 base from V and 5 bases from J, with 14 bases between. The sequence came from a woman in her fifties or sixties in good health and CMV-seropositive. The sample taken for sequencing was PBMCs. The chain uses TRBV2 and TRBJ2-5, with TRBD2 as a possible D gene (7 bases). CDR3 residues: CASSEESGGGETQYF. In DNA, the CDR3 is TGTGCCAGCAGTGAAGAGTCGGGGGGCGGTGAGACCCAGTACTTC.